This T cell receptor (beta chain) derives from a study of T cell changes during pregnancy in multiple sclerosis. Trimming took off 5 bases at V and 6 bases at J, with 16 bases between the two ends. The CDR3 runs 14 residues. The germline V gene encodes CDR1 SGHVS and CDR2 FQNEAQ. Libraries were prepared by immunoSEQ multiplex PCR; TCRdb keeps only in-frame clonotypes and omits some of them. The sample has tens of thousands of clones, roughly 88% seen once. Material: peripheral blood, obtained in the third trimester of pregnancy. The chain uses TRBV7-8 and TRBJ1-1; perhaps TRBD1 as D (6 bases). The sequence derives from a female donor in good health, enrolled as a control in a pregnancy study. CDR3 DNA sequence: TGTGCCAGCAGCCCACAGGGCGGTCTGGCTGAAGCTTTCTTT. This sequence encodes CASSPQGGLAEAFF. The full variable domain, completed using reference TRBV7-8 and TRBJ1-1, is GAGVSQSPRYKVAKRGQDVALRCDPISGHVSLFWYQQALGQGPEFLTYFQNEAQLDKSGLPSDRFFAERPEGSVSTLKIQRTQQEDSAVYLCASSPQGGLAEAFFGQGTRLTVV.